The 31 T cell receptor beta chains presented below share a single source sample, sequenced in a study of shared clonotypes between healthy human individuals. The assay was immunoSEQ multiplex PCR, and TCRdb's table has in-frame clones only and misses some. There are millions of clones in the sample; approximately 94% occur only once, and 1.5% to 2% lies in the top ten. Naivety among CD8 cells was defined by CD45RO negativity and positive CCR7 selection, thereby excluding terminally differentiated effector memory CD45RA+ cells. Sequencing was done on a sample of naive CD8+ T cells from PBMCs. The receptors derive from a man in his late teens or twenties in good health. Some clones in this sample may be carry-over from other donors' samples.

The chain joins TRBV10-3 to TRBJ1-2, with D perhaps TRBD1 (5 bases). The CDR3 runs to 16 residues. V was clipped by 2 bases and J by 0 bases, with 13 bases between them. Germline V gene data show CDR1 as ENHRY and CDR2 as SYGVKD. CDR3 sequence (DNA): TGTGCCATCAGTGAGCGAACAGGAGCGACTAACTATGGCTACACCTTC. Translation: CAISERTGATNYGYTF.

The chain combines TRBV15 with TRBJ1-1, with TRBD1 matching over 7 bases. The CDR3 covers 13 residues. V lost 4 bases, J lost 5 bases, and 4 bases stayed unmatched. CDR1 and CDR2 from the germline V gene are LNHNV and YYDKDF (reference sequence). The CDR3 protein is CATSTDRKTEAFF. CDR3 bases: TGTGCCACCAGCACGGACAGGAAAACTGAAGCTTTCTTT.

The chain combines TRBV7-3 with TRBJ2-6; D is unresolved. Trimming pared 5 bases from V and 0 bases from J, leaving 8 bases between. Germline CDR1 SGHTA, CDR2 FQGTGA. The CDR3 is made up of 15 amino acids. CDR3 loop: CASSPVYSGANVLTF. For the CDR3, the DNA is TGTGCCAGCAGCCCCGTTTACTCTGGGGCCAACGTCCTGACTTTC.

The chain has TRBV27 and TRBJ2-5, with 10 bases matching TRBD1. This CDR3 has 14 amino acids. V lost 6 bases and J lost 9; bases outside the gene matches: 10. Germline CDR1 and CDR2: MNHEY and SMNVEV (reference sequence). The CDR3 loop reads CASSPRTGGGPQYF. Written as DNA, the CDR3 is TGTGCCAGCAGCCCGAGGACAGGGGGGGGACCCCAGTACTTC.

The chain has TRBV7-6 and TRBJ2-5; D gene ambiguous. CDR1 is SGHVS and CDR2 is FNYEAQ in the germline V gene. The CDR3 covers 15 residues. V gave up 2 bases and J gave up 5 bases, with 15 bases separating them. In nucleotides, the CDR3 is TGTGCCAGCAGCTTACTGCGGAGCTCGCGGGAGACCCAGTACTTC. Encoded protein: CASSLLRSSRETQYF.

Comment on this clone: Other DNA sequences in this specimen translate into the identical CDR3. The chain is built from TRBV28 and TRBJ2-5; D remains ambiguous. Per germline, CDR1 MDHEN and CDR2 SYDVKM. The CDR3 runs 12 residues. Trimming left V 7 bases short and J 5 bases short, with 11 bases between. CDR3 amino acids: CASIGLGETQYF. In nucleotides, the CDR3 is TGTGCCAGCATAGGGTTGGGGGAGACCCAGTACTTC.

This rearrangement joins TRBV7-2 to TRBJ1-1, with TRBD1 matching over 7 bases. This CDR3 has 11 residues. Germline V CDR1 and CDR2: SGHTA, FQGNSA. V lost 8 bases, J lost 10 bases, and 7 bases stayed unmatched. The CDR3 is CASQGGVAAFF. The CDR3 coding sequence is TGTGCCAGCCAGGGGGGGGTCGCAGCTTTCTTT.

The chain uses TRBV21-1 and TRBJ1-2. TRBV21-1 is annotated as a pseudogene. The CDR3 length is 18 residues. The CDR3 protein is CASSIRHAKGRFVYGYTF. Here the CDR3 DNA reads TGTGCCAGCAGCATCCGGCACGCCAAGGGACGTTTCGTCTATGGCTACACCTTC.

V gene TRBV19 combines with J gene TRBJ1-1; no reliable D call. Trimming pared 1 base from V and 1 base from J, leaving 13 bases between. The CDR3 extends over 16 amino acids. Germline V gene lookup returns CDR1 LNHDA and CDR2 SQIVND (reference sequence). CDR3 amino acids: CASSIARPTANTEAFF. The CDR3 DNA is TGTGCCAGTAGTATAGCCCGGCCCACAGCGAACACTGAAGCTTTCTTT.

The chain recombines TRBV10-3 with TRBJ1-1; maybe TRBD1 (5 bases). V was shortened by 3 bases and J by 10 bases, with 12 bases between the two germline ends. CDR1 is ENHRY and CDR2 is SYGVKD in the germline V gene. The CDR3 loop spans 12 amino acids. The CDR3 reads CAISDRERRAFF. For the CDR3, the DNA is TGTGCCATCAGTGACAGGGAGAGGAGAGCTTTCTTT.

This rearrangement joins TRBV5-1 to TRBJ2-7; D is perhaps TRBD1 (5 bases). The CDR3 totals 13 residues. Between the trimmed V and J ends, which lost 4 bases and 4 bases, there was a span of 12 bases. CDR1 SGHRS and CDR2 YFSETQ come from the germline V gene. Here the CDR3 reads CASSPTRGYEQYF. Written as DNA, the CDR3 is TGCGCCAGCAGCCCCACAAGGGGTTACGAGCAGTACTTC.

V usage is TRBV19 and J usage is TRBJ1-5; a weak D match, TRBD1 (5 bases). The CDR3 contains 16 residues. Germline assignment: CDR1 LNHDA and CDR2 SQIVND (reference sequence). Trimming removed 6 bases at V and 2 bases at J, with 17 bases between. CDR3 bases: TGTGCCAGTAGGGAGGCGGGGGTTGAAGGCAATCAGCCCCAGCATTTT. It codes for CASREAGVEGNQPQHF.

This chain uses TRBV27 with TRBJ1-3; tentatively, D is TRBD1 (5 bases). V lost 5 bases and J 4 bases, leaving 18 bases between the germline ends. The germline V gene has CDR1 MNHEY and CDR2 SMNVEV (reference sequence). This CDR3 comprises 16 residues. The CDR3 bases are TGTGCCAGCAGTCCAATACCCTCAGGGCCCGGAAACACCATATATTTT. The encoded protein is CASSPIPSGPGNTIYF.

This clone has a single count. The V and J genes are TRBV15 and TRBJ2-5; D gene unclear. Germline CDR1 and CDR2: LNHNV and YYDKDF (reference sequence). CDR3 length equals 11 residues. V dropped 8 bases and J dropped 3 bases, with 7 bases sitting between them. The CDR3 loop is CATLAEETQYF. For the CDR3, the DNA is TGTGCCACCCTCGCAGAAGAGACCCAGTACTTC.

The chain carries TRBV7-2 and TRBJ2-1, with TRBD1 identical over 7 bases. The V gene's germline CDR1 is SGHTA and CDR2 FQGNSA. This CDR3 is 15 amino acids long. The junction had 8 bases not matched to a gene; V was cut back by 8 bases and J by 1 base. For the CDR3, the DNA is TGTGCCAGCCTAGACAGGGCGGGTTCCTACAATGAGCAGTTCTTC. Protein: CASLDRAGSYNEQFF.

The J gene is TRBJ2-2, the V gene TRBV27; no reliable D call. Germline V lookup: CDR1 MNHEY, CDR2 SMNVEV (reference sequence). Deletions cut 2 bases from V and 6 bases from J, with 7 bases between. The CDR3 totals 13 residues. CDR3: CASSLGPPGELFF. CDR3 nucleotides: TGTGCCAGCAGTTTAGGCCCCCCCGGGGAGCTGTTTTTT.

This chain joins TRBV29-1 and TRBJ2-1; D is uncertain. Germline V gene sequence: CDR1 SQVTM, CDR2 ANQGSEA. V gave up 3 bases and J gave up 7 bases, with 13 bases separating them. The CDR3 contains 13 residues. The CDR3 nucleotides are TGCAGCGTTGACCCTCCGCTGTTGAATGAGCAGTTCTTC. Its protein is CSVDPPLLNEQFF.

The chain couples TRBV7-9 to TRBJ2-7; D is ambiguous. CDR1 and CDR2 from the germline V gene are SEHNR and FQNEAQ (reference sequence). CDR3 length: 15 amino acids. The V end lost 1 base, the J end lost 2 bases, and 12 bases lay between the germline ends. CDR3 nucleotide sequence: TGTGCCAGCAGCTTAGTCGCCGAGAACGCCTACGAGCAGTACTTC. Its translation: CASSLVAENAYEQYF.

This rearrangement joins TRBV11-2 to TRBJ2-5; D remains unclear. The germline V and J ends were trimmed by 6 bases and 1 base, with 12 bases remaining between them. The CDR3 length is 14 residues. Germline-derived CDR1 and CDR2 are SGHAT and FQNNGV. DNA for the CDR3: TGTGCCAGCAGTACCACACGGTCCCAAGAGACCCAGTACTTC. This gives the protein CASSTTRSQETQYF.

CDR3 nucleotide sequence: TGTGCCAGTAGGGGGAGGCGCCGCGCAGATACGCAGTATTTT. It codes for CASRGRRRADTQYF. V is TRBV19 and J is TRBJ2-3; D is perhaps TRBD2 (6 bases). Looked up from germline, CDR1 is LNHDA and CDR2 is SQIVND (reference sequence). Trimming pared 6 bases from V and 4 bases from J, leaving 14 bases between. The length of the CDR3 is 14 residues.

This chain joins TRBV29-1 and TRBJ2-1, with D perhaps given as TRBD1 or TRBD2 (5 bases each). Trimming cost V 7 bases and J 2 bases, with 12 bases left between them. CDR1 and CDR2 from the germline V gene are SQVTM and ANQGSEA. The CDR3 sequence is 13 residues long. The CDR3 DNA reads TGCAGCGCCGAGGGGCAGGCCTACAATGAGCAGTTCTTC. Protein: CSAEGQAYNEQFF.

CDR3 DNA sequence: TGTGCCAGCAGCGTAGTAGGCGCACTGGACGAGACCCAGTACTTC. Residues: CASSVVGALDETQYF. The chain links TRBV9 to TRBJ2-5, with D unresolved. The length of the CDR3 is 15 residues. Trimming removed 0 bases at V and 5 bases at J, with 14 bases between. Germline V lookup: CDR1 SGDLS, CDR2 YYNGEE.

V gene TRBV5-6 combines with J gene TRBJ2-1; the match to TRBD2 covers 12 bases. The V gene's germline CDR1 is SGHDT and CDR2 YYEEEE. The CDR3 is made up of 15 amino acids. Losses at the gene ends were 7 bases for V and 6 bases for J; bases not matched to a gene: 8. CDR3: CASETTSGRINEQFF. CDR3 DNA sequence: TGTGCCAGCGAGACGACTAGCGGGAGAATCAATGAGCAGTTCTTC.

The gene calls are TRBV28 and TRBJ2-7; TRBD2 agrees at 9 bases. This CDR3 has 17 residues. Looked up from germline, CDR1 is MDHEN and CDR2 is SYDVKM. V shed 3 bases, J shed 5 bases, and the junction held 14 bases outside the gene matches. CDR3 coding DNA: TGTGCCAGCAGTTTCCGGGTGGGTTTAGCGGGAGTTGACGAGCAGTACTTC. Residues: CASSFRVGLAGVDEQYF.

The CDR3 sequence: CASRPQGSSNQPQHF. In DNA form, the CDR3 reads TGTGCCAGCAGACCACAGGGGTCCAGCAATCAGCCCCAGCATTTT. The chain links TRBV27 to TRBJ1-5; 7 nucleotides line up with TRBD1. Germline CDR1 is MNHEY and CDR2 is SMNVEV (reference sequence). V trimming: 6 bases; J trimming: 1 base; junction bases outside the gene matches: 6. The CDR3 contains 15 residues.

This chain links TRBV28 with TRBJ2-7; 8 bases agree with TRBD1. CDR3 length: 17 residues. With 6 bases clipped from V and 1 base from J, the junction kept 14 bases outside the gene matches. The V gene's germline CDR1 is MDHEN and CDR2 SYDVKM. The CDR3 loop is CASSPQTSDRVSYEQYF. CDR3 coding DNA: TGTGCCAGCAGCCCTCAGACATCGGACAGGGTGTCCTACGAGCAGTACTTC.

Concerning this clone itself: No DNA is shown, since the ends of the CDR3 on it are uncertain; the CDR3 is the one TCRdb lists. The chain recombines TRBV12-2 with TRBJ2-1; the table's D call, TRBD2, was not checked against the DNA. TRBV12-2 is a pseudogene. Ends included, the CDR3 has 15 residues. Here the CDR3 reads CASRFASGANNEQFF.

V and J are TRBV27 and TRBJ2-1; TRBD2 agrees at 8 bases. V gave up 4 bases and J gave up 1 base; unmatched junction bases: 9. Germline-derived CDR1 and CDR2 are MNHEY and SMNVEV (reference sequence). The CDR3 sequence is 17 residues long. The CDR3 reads CASSYQTGRGSYNEQFF. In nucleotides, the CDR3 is TGTGCCAGCAGTTATCAGACCGGGAGGGGTTCCTACAATGAGCAGTTCTTC.

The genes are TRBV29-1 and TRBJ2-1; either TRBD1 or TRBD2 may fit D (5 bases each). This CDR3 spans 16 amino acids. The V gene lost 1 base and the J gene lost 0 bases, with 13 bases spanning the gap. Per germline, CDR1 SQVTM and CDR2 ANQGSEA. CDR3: CSVEAGRGSSYNEQFF. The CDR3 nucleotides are TGCAGCGTTGAAGCGGGACGGGGAAGCTCCTACAATGAGCAGTTCTTC.

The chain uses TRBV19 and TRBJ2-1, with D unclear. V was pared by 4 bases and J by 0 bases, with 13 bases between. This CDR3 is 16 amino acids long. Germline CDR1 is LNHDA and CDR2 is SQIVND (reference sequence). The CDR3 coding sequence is TGTGCCAGTAGTACCCGCGGACGGAGCTCCTACAATGAGCAGTTCTTC. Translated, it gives CASSTRGRSSYNEQFF.

The CDR3 nucleotides are TGTGCCAGCAGAAGACAGCCCGGAGTTCAAGAGACCCAGTACTTC. It encodes CASRRQPGVQETQYF. The chain is built from TRBV27 and TRBJ2-5; maybe TRBD1 (5 bases). V was trimmed by 6 bases and J by 2 bases, leaving 16 bases between them. The CDR3 sequence is 15 residues long. Germline V gives CDR1 MNHEY, CDR2 SMNVEV (reference sequence).